What follows are 4 T cell receptor beta chains derived from one specimen sequenced in a study of blood T cell repertoires in COVID-19. The protocol was immunoSEQ multiplex PCR, while the TCRdb copy is restricted to in-frame clones and leaves out a portion. Of about 160,000 clones detected, around 89% appear once; the ten largest clones hold 5% to 8.5%. The sample was PBMCs or T cells enriched from blood (not recorded which). These TCRs come from a woman in her forties or fifties who had recovered from COVID-19.

This rearrangement joins TRBV5-6 to TRBJ1-2, with D unresolved. V was shortened by 0 bases and J by 3 bases, with 6 bases between the two germline ends. The CDR3 is made up of 13 amino acids. Looked up from germline, CDR1 is SGHDT and CDR2 is YYEEEE. As DNA, the CDR3 is TGTGCCAGCAGCTTGGGGCGGGACTATGGCTACACCTTC. It yields the protein CASSLGRDYGYTF.

The V and J genes are TRBV4-1 and TRBJ2-5; possibly TRBD1 for D (5 bases). Trimming shortened V by 11 bases and J by 2 bases, and 18 bases separated the two germline ends. Germline values: CDR1 MGHRA, CDR2 YSYEKL. The CDR3 is 14 residues long. CDR3 sequence: CAFPSRTKQETQYF. CDR3 sequence (DNA): TGCGCCTTTCCGTCGAGGACAAAACAAGAGACCCAGTACTTC.

The chain uses TRBV15 and TRBJ1-2; 7 bases align to TRBD1. This CDR3 contains 16 residues. Germline-derived CDR1 and CDR2 are LNHNV and YYDKDF (reference sequence). The V and J ends lost 5 bases and 8 bases, in that order; junction bases with no gene match: 17. CDR3 amino acids: CATSGAGTAPVLGYTF. CDR3 sequence (DNA): TGTGCCACCAGCGGCGCCGGGACAGCGCCTGTATTAGGCTACACCTTC. The full variable domain, completed using reference TRBV15 and TRBJ1-2, is DAMVIQNPRYQVTQFGKPVTLSCSQTLNHNVMYWYQQKSSQAPKLLFHYYDKDFNNEADTPDNFQSRRPNTSFCFLDIRSPGLGDTAMYLCATSGAGTAPVLGYTFGSGTRLTVV.

V and J are TRBV5-5 and TRBJ1-1; 8 nucleotides line up with TRBD1. The CDR3 extends over 14 amino acids. Germline V gene lookup returns CDR1 SGHKS and CDR2 YYEKEE (reference sequence). Trimming removed 4 bases from V and 4 bases from J; junction bases left unmatched: 6. The CDR3 here is CASSLGQGGTEAFF. CDR3 nucleotides: TGTGCCAGCAGCCTCGGACAGGGTGGCACTGAAGCTTTCTTT.